This T cell receptor beta chain was identified during a study of T cells in pancreatic ductal adenocarcinoma. Study-level points and caveats: Tumor-versus-blood clonality comparisons may be biased toward lower tumor diversity. Blood had more productive templates and around 8-fold more unique clonotypes than tumor.

Trimming removed 4 bases from V and 9 bases from J; junction bases left unmatched: 17. CDR1 and CDR2 from the germline V gene are SGHDT and YYEEEE. This CDR3 is 19 amino acids long. This table comes from immunoSEQ multiplex PCR, and its TCRdb copy is limited to in-frame clones, with some not included. The profile shows 7,500 to 9,000 clones, over 85% of them singletons. As for this clone: Its antigen is not identified.

Selected pancreatic ductal adenocarcinoma patients had undergone surgery without neoadjuvant therapy. This sequence joins TRBV5-6 and TRBJ2-1; TRBD2 aligns across 15 bases. This receptor was taken from a human donor with pancreatic ductal adenocarcinoma. Sequencing was done on a sample of PBMCs. CDR3 DNA sequence: TGTGCCAGCAGCCCTTTACCCGGGACTAGCGGGGGGCCCAGCGGTGAGCAGTTCTTC. Residues: CASSPLPGTSGGPSGEQFF.